The following is a T cell receptor beta chain sequence with its context. Its antigen is currently not known. The sample holds no much larger clone one base away, and base qualities are not on file. TCRbeta CDR3 regions were amplified from genomic DNA by means of the immunoSEQ Assay, a bias-controlled multiplex PCR. The original pipeline was this. Within the assay, amplification of reference gene primers was used to estimate how many nucleated cells each sample contained. To quantify the absolute abundance of each unique TCRbeta CDR3 rearrangement, sequence reads were collapsed and filtered. For each sample, productive Simpson clonality was calculated by taking the square root of Simpson's diversity index across productive rearrangements. TCRdb obtained this table from immuneACCESS and retained in-frame rearrangements with V and J assigned. These tables miss some clones; where compared with another copy, unresolved V genes account for less than half of the shortfall, and the remainder is unexplained. V and J calls and clone size are those listed in that table; D and trimming were worked out from the DNA. The sample contains 200,000 to 300,000 clones, about 90% of them found a single time. Of the sample, around 1.5% is held by the ten largest clones.

The sample comes from a study of blood T cell repertoires in COVID-19 (dated by TCRdb to about 2020). In the study overall: The collaborator samples originated in the United States, Italy and Spain and spanned the acute and convalescent phases of COVID-19. The dataset comprised deeply sampled blood TCRbeta repertoires from subjects exposed to, actively infected with, or recovered from COVID-19. Sample metadata almost always included a de-identified subject ID, COVID-19 status, age in years and sex. The repertoires were released in a freely available public database meant as a resource for research on the immune response to SARS-CoV-2. The prospective study material was composed of cDNA or gDNA derived from T cells, B-cell-depleted T cells, or PBMCs. Where available, HLA class I and class II types were obtained from metadata supplied by the sample provider rather than from assay-based typing. The samples were drawn from the first 160 participants of the ongoing ImmuneRACE study and from more than 1,000 subjects provided by 6 global collaborators.

Samples from volunteer blood donors who had recovered from COVID-19 were contributed by a second Seattle source. Collaborating institutions collected whole blood in K2EDTA tubes following their own protocols. Collaborator samples were shipped for TCRbeta analysis as frozen whole blood, isolated PBMCs, or DNA extracted from either sample type. The full study reports these points: How much clinical and demographic metadata was included differed by source and by participant, and the metadata was provided uncurated.

The material sequenced was peripheral blood. This sequence was found in a woman aged 35 to 49 who had recovered from COVID-19.

The CDR3 protein is CASSQNTYGELFF. At the DNA level, the sequence is TGTGCCAGCAGCCAAAATACCTACGGGGAGCTGTTTTTT. The V and J genes are TRBV12-3 or TRBV12-4 and TRBJ2-2, with an unclear D gene assignment. Spanning cysteine to phenylalanine, the CDR3 consists of 13 amino acids. The DNA shown is the 39-base CDR3, in frame from base 1. The V and J ends are trimmed by 6 bases and 7 bases, leaving 12 bases between them.